The sequence of this TCR beta chain was determined in a study of regulatory T cells in long-lasting Graves disease. This clonotype has only a few counts. Trimming took 5 bases from V and 4 from J, leaving 11 bases between them. The germline CDR1 and CDR2 sequences are MDHEN and SYDVKM. The CDR3 covers 14 residues. The time point: newly diagnosed GD, antithyroid drugs for less than 3 months. The TCR library was prepared using RNA isolated from PBMCs. According to the study, TCR beta libraries were built with iRepertoire HTBI primers and CDR3-region Arm-PCR. TCRdb re-called the multiplex PCR reads through MiXCR, storing one row per CDR3 protein. The data show approximately 460,000 distinct CDR3 sequences, approximately 16% seen once. The same sample was also studied in work on T cells in Graves' hyperthyroidism and ophthalmopathy.

The sequencing here drew on peripheral blood mononuclear cells (PBMCs), taken at new diagnosis, from a patient treated with antithyroid drugs. The sequence was collected from a woman younger than 45 with Graves disease. The J gene is TRBJ1-4, the V gene TRBV28; D uncertain. As DNA, the CDR3 is TGTGCCAGCAGTCTCCGGGCCCTTAATGAAAAACTGTTTTTT. The encoded protein is CASSLRALNEKLFF.